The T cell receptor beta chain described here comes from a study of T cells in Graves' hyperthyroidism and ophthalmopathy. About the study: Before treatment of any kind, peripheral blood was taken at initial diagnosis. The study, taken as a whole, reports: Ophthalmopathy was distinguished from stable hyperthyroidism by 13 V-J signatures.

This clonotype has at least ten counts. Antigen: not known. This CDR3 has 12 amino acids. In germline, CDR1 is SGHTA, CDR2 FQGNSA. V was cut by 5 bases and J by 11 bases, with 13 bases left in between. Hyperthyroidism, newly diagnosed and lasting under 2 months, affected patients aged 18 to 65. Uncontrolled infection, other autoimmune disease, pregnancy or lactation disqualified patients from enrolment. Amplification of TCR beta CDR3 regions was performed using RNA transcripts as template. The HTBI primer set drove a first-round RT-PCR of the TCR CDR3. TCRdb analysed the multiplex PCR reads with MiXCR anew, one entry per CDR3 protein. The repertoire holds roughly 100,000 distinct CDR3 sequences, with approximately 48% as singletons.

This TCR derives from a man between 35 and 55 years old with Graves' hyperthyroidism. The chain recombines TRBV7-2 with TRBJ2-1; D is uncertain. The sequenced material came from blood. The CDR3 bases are TGTGCCAGCAGCCAAGCATGGGCACAGCAGTTCTTC. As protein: CASSQAWAQQFF. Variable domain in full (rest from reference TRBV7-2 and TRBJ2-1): GAGVSQSPSNKVTEKGKDVELRCDPISGHTALYWYRQSLGQGLEFLIYFQGNSAPDKSGLPSDRFSAERTGGSVSTLTIQRTQQEDSAVYLCASSQAWAQQFFGPGTRLTVL.